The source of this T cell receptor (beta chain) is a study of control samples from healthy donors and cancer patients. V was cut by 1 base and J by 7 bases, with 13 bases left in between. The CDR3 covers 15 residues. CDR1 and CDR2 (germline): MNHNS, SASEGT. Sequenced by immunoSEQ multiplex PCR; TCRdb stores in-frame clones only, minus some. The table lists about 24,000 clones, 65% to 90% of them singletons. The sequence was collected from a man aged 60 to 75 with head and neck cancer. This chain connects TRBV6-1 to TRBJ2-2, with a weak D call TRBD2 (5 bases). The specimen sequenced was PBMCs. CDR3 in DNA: TGTGCCAGCAGTGAAGGGAGGATGTATATCGGGGAGCTGTTTTTT. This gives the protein CASSEGRMYIGELFF.